This record looks at one T cell receptor (beta chain) sequence and its context. CDR3 size: 17 residues. Trimming stripped 5 bases from V and 0 bases from J, with 20 bases between. The germline gives CDR1 MDHEN, CDR2 SYDVKM. This sample is drawn from a study of response to subunit inactivated influenza vaccine. In TCRdb, the RT-PCR reads were re-called with MiXCR into one record per CDR3 protein. The table lists around 580,000 distinct CDR3 sequences, roughly 15% of them singletons. The clonotype was recovered from a man aged 50-60 years who received an inactivated influenza vaccine. The specimen comprised PBMCs from blood, sampled roughly 13 days after vaccination. This chain joins TRBV28 and TRBJ2-7, with D unresolved. CDR3 bases: TGTGCCAGCAGTGATTTAACGCTAGACGGAGCCTCCTACGAGCAGTACTTC. Its protein product is CASSDLTLDGASYEQYF.